What follows are 5 T cell receptor beta chains derived from one specimen sequenced in a study of shared clonotypes between healthy human individuals. Sequencing used immunoSEQ multiplex PCR; TCRdb keeps in-frame clones, though not all of them. The repertoire holds under 2,500,000 clones, with more than 90% as singletons. The material sequenced was naive CD4+ T cells sorted from blood. As for subset: CD45RA+ positively selected. These receptors came from a man younger than 30 in good health.

The V and J genes are TRBV10-2 and TRBJ2-1; D assignment may be TRBD1 or TRBD2 (7 bases each). Germline loops: CDR1 WSHSY, CDR2 SAAADI. The CDR3 spans 12 residues. V was trimmed by 5 bases and J by 9 bases, leaving 11 bases between them. The CDR3: CASSQGGTEQFF. CDR3 DNA sequence: TGCGCCAGCAGTCAGGGGGGGACTGAGCAGTTCTTC.

The chain couples TRBV11-2 to TRBJ2-7; the D gene is possibly TRBD2 (5 bases). Trimming left V 5 bases short and J 6 bases short, with 17 bases between. The CDR3 is made up of 14 amino acids. In germline, CDR1 is SGHAT, CDR2 FQNNGV. DNA of the CDR3: TGTGCCAGCAGCCCCTACGGGGTTGAGGGCGAGCAGTACTTC. Encoded protein: CASSPYGVEGEQYF.

The genes are TRBV2 and TRBJ2-7; D unresolved. Between the trimmed V and J ends, which lost 5 bases and 6 bases, there was a span of 17 bases. CDR1 SNHLY and CDR2 FYNNEI come from the germline V gene. CDR3 length: 14 amino acids. The DNA of the CDR3 is TGTGCCAGCAGTAAGGGCCCGTCCCCCCTCGAGCAGTACTTC. This gives the protein CASSKGPSPLEQYF. The whole variable domain, filled in from reference TRBV2 and TRBJ2-7, reads EPEVTQTPSHQVTQMGQEVILRCVPISNHLYFYWYRQILGQKVEFLVSFYNNEISEKSEIFDDQFSVERPDGSNFTLKIRSTKLEDSAMYFCASSKGPSPLEQYFGPGTRLTVT.

The rearrangement joins TRBV6-1 to TRBJ1-2; no reliable D call. Germline lookup yields CDR1 MNHNS and CDR2 SASEGT. Deletions cut 4 bases from V and 8 bases from J, with 11 bases between. The CDR3 spans 12 residues. In nucleotides, the CDR3 is TGTGCCAGCAGTGCCATTTCGGGCGGCTACACCTTC. This translates into CASSAISGGYTF.

The rearrangement joins TRBV28 to TRBJ1-4; maybe TRBD1 (6 bases). Per the germline V gene, CDR1 is MDHEN and CDR2 is SYDVKM. Between the trimmed V and J ends, which lost 5 bases and 5 bases, there was a span of 15 bases. CDR3 length equals 15 residues. For the CDR3, the DNA is TGTGCCAGCAGTGCACAGGGAGGGGCAAATGAAAAACTGTTTTTT. Encoded protein: CASSAQGGANEKLFF.